These 21 T cell receptor beta chains share one sample of origin, sequenced in a study of identical twins' blood T cells. TCRdb re-called the 5' RACE reads through MiXCR, storing one row per CDR3 protein. The table lists a few hundred thousand distinct CDR3 sequences, over 25% of them singletons. Sequencing input: PBMCs. Every receptor here comes from a woman between 18 and 49 years old in good health.

This clonotype showed up many times. The chain recombines TRBV29-1 with TRBJ2-5; unclear D gene. Trimming pared 3 bases from V and 9 bases from J, leaving 11 bases between. The CDR3 spans 11 residues. Per germline, CDR1 SQVTM and CDR2 ANQGSEA. The CDR3 nucleotides read TGCAGCGTTGAGGGTATCTCGGCCCAGTACTTC. Its translation is CSVEGISAQYF.

In the case of this clonotype: The germline gene is not matched at one end of the junction; a read error may be the cause. The rearrangement uses TRBV5-1 and TRBJ1-1; D perhaps matches TRBD1 (6 bases). From germline, CDR1 is SGHRS and CDR2 YFSETQ. This CDR3 has 15 residues. For the CDR3, the DNA is TGCGCCAGCAGCTTGCAGGGACAAATGAACACTGAATCTTTCTTT. Translation gives CASSLQGQMNTESFF.

This chain joins TRBV12-3 or TRBV12-4 and TRBJ2-1; TRBD2 agrees at 8 bases. There are 12 residues in the CDR3. Germline trimming cut 8 bases from V and 10 bases from J; bases unmatched to any gene: 7. The CDR3 nucleotides are TGTGCCAGCCATGTGCGGGGGGAAGAGCAGTTCTTC. Translated, it gives CASHVRGEEQFF.

This sequence joins TRBV24-1 and TRBJ1-1, with D hard to call. The V gene lost 3 bases and the J gene lost 1 base, with 11 bases spanning the gap. CDR1 and CDR2 from the germline V gene are KGHDR and SFDVKD. The CDR3 contains 15 residues. DNA for the CDR3: TGTGCCACCAGTGATGATCCGGTCGCGAACACTGAAGCTTTCTTT. Its translation: CATSDDPVANTEAFF.

This clonotype turned up a few times. This chain joins TRBV27 and TRBJ1-1, with no clear D. The CDR3 is 14 amino acids. Germline loops: CDR1 MNHEY, CDR2 SMNVEV (reference sequence). Trimming took off 8 bases at V and 0 bases at J, with 13 bases between the two ends. CDR3 loop: CASGRRAMNTEAFF. The CDR3 DNA sequence: TGTGCCAGCGGTAGGAGGGCCATGAACACTGAAGCTTTCTTT.

V gene TRBV28 combines with J gene TRBJ1-2; D not certain. The CDR3 is 15 amino acids. Trimming shortened V by 2 bases and J by 8 bases, and 18 bases separated the two germline ends. The germline V gene has CDR1 MDHEN and CDR2 SYDVKM. The CDR3 sequence: CASSLLWARERGYTF. CDR3 DNA: TGTGCCAGCAGTTTACTCTGGGCGCGGGAGAGGGGCTACACCTTC.

CDR3 nucleotides: TGTGCCAGCAGCTTACGGGGGCGAAAGAGAACTGAAGCTTTCTTT. It codes for CASSLRGRKRTEAFF. The V call is TRBV7-9, the J call TRBJ1-1; a weak D match, TRBD1 (6 bases). Germline-derived CDR1 and CDR2 are SEHNR and FQNEAQ (reference sequence). This CDR3 spans 15 amino acids. Trimming took off 2 bases at V and 5 bases at J, with 15 bases between the two ends.

The V and J genes are TRBV6-2 or TRBV6-3 and TRBJ2-1; possible D gene TRBD2, 5 bases. V dropped 2 bases and J dropped 1 base, with 6 bases sitting between them. Germline CDR1 MNHEY, CDR2 SVGEGT. This CDR3 spans 14 amino acids. The CDR3 sequence is CASSYERSYNEQFF. The CDR3 nucleotides are TGTGCCAGCAGTTACGAGCGGTCCTACAATGAGCAGTTCTTC.

The sample holds many counts of this clonotype. CDR3 bases: TGTGCCAGCAGCTTAGTTGGGGGACTATCCTACAATGAGCAGTTCTTC. Translation: CASSLVGGLSYNEQFF. The chain links TRBV7-2 to TRBJ2-1; TRBD2 matches at 7 bases. Looked up from germline, CDR1 is SGHTA and CDR2 is FQGNSA. V shed 1 base and J 1 base; nucleotides not matched to a gene: 4. The CDR3 covers 16 residues.

This clonotype was counted a few times. This rearrangement joins TRBV6-5 to TRBJ2-1; TRBD2 might be the D (5 bases). The V gene's germline CDR1 is MNHEY and CDR2 SVGAGI. The CDR3 length is 14 residues. V lost 0 bases to trimming and J lost 7 bases, with 10 bases between them. CDR3 loop: CASSYSRASNEQFF. In DNA form, the CDR3 reads TGTGCCAGCAGTTACTCGAGGGCTTCTAATGAGCAGTTCTTC.

The chain has TRBV3-1 and TRBJ1-6; D is perhaps TRBD1 (5 bases). In germline, CDR1 is LGHDT, CDR2 YNNKEL (reference sequence). V dropped 1 base and J dropped 7 bases, with 11 bases sitting between them. This CDR3 is built from 15 residues. The chain's CDR3 is CASSQGARQNSPLHF. The CDR3 bases are TGTGCCAGCAGCCAAGGGGCCAGACAGAATTCACCCCTCCACTTT.

On this clonotype itself: A read error may produce the germline difference seen at one junction end. The chain uses TRBV11-3 and TRBJ1-6; D not resolved. Germline loops: CDR1 SGHNT, CDR2 YENEEA. The CDR3 runs 15 residues. CDR3 amino acids: CASSLRTAENSPPHF. CDR3 nucleotides: TGTGCCAGCAGCCTAAGGACGGCCGAAAATTCACCCCCCCACTTT.

This rearrangement joins TRBV29-1 to TRBJ2-4; no clear D. The CDR3 is 13 residues long. Trimming shortened V by 4 bases and J by 7 bases, and 14 bases separated the two germline ends. Germline values: CDR1 SQVTM, CDR2 ANQGSEA. CDR3 sequence: CSVGASAANIQYF. The CDR3 coding sequence is TGCAGCGTTGGAGCCTCTGCGGCCAACATTCAGTACTTC.

Concerning this clonotype itself: Since the CDR3 does not end with the conserved phenylalanine or tryptophan, this likely comes from a read error. J is TRBJ1-2 and V is TRBV18; D gene unclear. V gave up 0 bases and J gave up 5 bases, with 10 bases separating them. The CDR3 consists of 14 residues. From germline, CDR1 is KGHSH and CDR2 LQKENI. CDR3 in amino acids: CASSPPPPAYGYTL. The DNA of the CDR3 is TGTGCCAGCTCACCACCGCCTCCGGCTTATGGCTACACCTTA.

This chain connects TRBV11-2 to TRBJ2-7, with 9 bases fitting TRBD2. There are 14 residues in the CDR3. Germline CDR1 reads SGHAT; CDR2 reads FQNNGV. V trimming: 4 bases; J trimming: 2 bases; junction bases outside the gene matches: 3. The CDR3 region is CASSSRTSAYEQYF. The CDR3 nucleotides are TGTGCCAGCAGCTCCCGGACTAGCGCCTACGAGCAGTACTTC.

This clonotype was observed at least ten times. The chain carries TRBV21-1 and TRBJ1-6. TRBV21-1 is an annotated pseudogene. This CDR3 has 17 amino acids. CDR3 sequence: CASRGPGLSSYNSPLHF. The CDR3 nucleotides are TGTGCCAGCCGCGGGCCGGGCCTGAGCTCCTATAATTCACCCCTCCACTTT.

The V call is TRBV7-2, the J call TRBJ1-1; D is perhaps TRBD1 (5 bases). Trimming pared 2 bases from V and 6 bases from J, leaving 10 bases between. The germline gives CDR1 SGHTA, CDR2 FQGNSA. The CDR3 covers 13 residues. DNA for the CDR3: TGTGCCAGCAGCTTACCAGGACACGCTGAAGCTTTCTTT. Its protein is CASSLPGHAEAFF.

This clonotype was observed a few times. This chain uses TRBV11-2 with TRBJ2-1, with D unresolved. V was clipped by 3 bases and J by 0 bases, with 6 bases between them. Germline CDR1 reads SGHAT; CDR2 reads FQNNGV. This CDR3 contains 14 residues. CDR3 sequence (DNA): TGTGCCAGCAGCTTCGACCCCTCCTACAATGAGCAGTTCTTC. It is translated as CASSFDPSYNEQFF. The variable domain in full, with the rest retrieved from reference TRBV11-2 and TRBJ2-1, is EAGVAQSPRYKIIEKRQSVAFWCNPISGHATLYWYQQILGQGPKLLIQFQNNGVVDDSQLPKDRFSAERLKGVDSTLKIQPAKLEDSAVYLCASSFDPSYNEQFFGPGTRLTVL.

The sample holds a few counts of this clonotype. This chain joins TRBV18 and TRBJ2-7, with 9 nucleotides matching TRBD1. The CDR3 loop spans 15 amino acids. Germline-derived CDR1 and CDR2 are KGHSH and LQKENI. J gave up 2 bases and V 4 bases, and 6 bases lay outside the gene matches. CDR3: CASSLIRDRAYEQYF. The CDR3, as DNA: TGTGCCAGCTCACTCATACGGGACAGGGCCTACGAGCAGTACTTC.

This clonotype was seen more than once but under ten times. J is TRBJ1-2 and V is TRBV6-6; D may be TRBD1 (5 bases). V shed 6 bases and J shed 1 base, with 12 bases lying between them. The CDR3 loop spans 14 amino acids. Germline CDR1 is MNHNY and CDR2 is SVGAGI (reference sequence). The CDR3 coding sequence is TGTGCCAGCAGCACGGACATGCTTAACTATGGCTACACCTTC. It translates to CASSTDMLNYGYTF.

In its sample, this clonotype was seen a few times. The chain is built from TRBV7-9 and TRBJ1-2; no clear D. V dropped 4 bases and J dropped 0 bases, with 9 bases sitting between them. The CDR3 contains 14 residues. CDR1 SEHNR and CDR2 FQNEAQ come from the germline V gene (reference sequence). CDR3 amino acids: CASSYAVTNYGYTF. In DNA, the CDR3 is TGTGCCAGCAGCTACGCGGTAACTAACTATGGCTACACCTTC.